The present TCR beta chain was sequenced within a study of beta chain features in type 1 diabetes. Findings and caveats of the study: Significant though moderate, a shortening of TCRB CDR3s appeared in all four CD4+ subsets of Type 1 diabetes patients. HLA influence on TCRB rearrangement stayed unresolved here. Fewer insertions but more deletions were seen at VDJ junctions in type 1 diabetes patients.

About this clone: Its specificity is not known.

The whole isolated RNA underwent reverse transcription, so sequencing captured expressed TCRB transcripts. The assay was immunoSEQ multiplex PCR, and TCRdb's table has in-frame clones only and misses some. The profile shows under 300,000 clones, approximately 14% of them singletons. This CDR3 contains 13 residues. V was clipped by 4 bases and J by 1 base; unmatched bases: 2. In germline, CDR1 is SQVTM, CDR2 ANQGSEA. The chain links TRBV29-1 to TRBJ1-1; 8 bases fit TRBD1. Sequenced input: naive CD4+ T cells from blood. This TCR came from a man under 40 with type 1 diabetes. The DNA for the CDR3 is TGCAGCGTTGGGACAGGGACGAACACTGAAGCTTTCTTT. Protein: CSVGTGTNTEAFF. Full variable domain (remainder filled in from reference TRBV29-1 and TRBJ1-1): SAVISQKPSRDICQRGTSLTIQCQVDSQVTMMFWYRQQPGQSLTLIATANQGSEATYESGFVIDKFPISRPNLTFSTLTVSNMSPEDSSIYLCSVGTGTNTEAFFGQGTRLTVV.